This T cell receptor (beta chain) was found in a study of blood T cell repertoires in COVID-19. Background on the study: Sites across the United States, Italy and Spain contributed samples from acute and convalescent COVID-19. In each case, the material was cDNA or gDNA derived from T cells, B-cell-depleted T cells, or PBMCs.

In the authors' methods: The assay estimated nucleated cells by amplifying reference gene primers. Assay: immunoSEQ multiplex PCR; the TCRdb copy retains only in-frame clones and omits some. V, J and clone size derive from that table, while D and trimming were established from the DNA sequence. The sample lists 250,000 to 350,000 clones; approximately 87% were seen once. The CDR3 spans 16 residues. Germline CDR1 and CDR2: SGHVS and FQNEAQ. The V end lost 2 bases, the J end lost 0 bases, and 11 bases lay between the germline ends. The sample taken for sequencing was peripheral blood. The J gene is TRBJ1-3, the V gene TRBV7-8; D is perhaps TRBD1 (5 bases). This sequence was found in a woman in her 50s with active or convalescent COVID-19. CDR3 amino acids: CASSLMGPSSGNTIYF. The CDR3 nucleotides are TGTGCCAGCAGCTTAATGGGGCCAAGCTCTGGAAACACCATATATTTT.